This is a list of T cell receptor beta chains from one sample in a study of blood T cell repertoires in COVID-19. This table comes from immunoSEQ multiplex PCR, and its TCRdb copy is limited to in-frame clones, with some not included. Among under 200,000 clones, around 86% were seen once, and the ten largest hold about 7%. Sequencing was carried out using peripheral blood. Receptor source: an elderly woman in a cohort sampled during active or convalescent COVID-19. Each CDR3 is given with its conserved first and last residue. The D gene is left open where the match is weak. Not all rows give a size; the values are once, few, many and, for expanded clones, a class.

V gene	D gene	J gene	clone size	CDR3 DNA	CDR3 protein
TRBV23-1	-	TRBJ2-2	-	TGCGCCAGCAGTCCCGGAACAGGGACCGGGGAGCTGTTTTTT	CASSPGTGTGELFF
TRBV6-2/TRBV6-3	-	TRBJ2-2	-	TGTGCCAGCAGTTCAACAGGTATCGCGAACACCGGGGAGCTGTTTTTT	CASSSTGIANTGELFF
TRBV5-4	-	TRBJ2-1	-	TGTGCCAGCAGCTTGGCCCACAGGCTAAACTATGAGCAGTTCTTC	CASSLAHRLNYEQFF
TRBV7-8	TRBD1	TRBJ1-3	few	TGTGCCAGCAGCTTAGCGCTGGCAGGGGGACTTAGGGGTGTGGGAAACACCATATATTTT	CASSLALAGGLRGVGNTIYF
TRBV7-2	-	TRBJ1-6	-	TGTGCCAGCAGCTTAAATTTCCGGTTTGTGACCTATAATTCACCCCTCCACTTT	CASSLNFRFVTYNSPLHF
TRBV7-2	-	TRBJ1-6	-	TGTGCCAGCAGATTAACAGGGTGGCAACTTAATTCACCCCTCCACTTT	CASRLTGWQLNSPLHF
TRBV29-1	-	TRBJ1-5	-	TGCAGCGTCCTCTCGGACAGTTCCAATCAGCCCCAGCATTTT	CSVLSDSSNQPQHF
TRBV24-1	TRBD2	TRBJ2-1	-	TGTGCCACCAGTGATTCTAGCGGGAGGAGGTACAATGAGCAGTTCTTC	CATSDSSGRRYNEQFF
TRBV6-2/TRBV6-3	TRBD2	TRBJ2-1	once	TGTGCCAGCAGTCCCGGACTAGCGGGGAGTGAGCAGTTCTTC	CASSPGLAGSEQFF
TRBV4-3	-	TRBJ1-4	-	TGCGCCAGCAGCCAGGCACCCAATGAAAAACTGTTTTTT	CASSQAPNEKLFF
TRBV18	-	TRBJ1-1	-	TGTGCCAGCTCACCGGCAGGGGACACTGAAGCTTTCTTT	CASSPAGDTEAFF
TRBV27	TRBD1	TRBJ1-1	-	TGTGCCAGCAGTTCGGGACAGGGGATCATAAACACTGAAGCTTTCTTT	CASSSGQGIINTEAFF
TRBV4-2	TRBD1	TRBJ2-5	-	TGTGCCAGCAGCCCACACCCCAGGGGGCGCGGGACCCAGTACTTC	CASSPHPRGRGTQYF
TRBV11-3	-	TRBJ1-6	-	TGTGCCAGCAGCTTACAGGGATACCATTCACCCCTCCACTTT	CASSLQGYHSPLHF
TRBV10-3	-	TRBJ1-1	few	TGTGCCATCAGTGGTCTTGCGAGCGGAGCTTTCTTT	CAISGLASGAFF
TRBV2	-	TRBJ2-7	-	TGTGCCAGCAGGGAGGGACGGCGGTACGAGCAGTACTTC	CASREGRRYEQYF